The table lists the clone carrying this T cell receptor (beta chain) with a few counts. This specimen comes from a study of OX40 agonist ivuxolimab in advanced cancers. The method was immunoSEQ multiplex PCR; TCRdb's version includes in-frame clones alone and lacks a portion of them. Seen here are under 85,000 clones, approximately 93% observed once, and the top ten hold roughly 21%. Per germline, CDR1 SGDLS and CDR2 YYNGEE. The CDR3 runs to 10 residues. Between the trimmed V and J ends, which lost 0 bases and 10 bases, there was a span of 4 bases. The source material was CD4+ or CD8+ T cells sorted from blood, sampled in a trial of the OX40 agonist ivuxolimab. The J gene is TRBJ1-1, the V gene TRBV9; no clear D gene. The clonotype comes from an adult with an advanced solid tumor such as melanoma, head and neck, liver or kidney cancer. The CDR3 protein is CASSVGGAFF. The CDR3, as DNA: TGTGCCAGCAGCGTAGGGGGAGCTTTCTTT.